The clone carrying this T cell receptor (beta chain) was counted a few times. The entry originates in a study of T cells after yellow fever vaccination. One entry per CDR3 protein results from TCRdb running MiXCR on the 5' RACE reads. The table records around 400,000 distinct CDR3 sequences, around a tenth of them present only once. CDR1 and CDR2 from the germline V gene are DFQATT and SNEGSKA (reference sequence). CDR3 length: 14 residues. The clonotype was recovered from a man in his late teens or twenties who received the YFV17D yellow fever vaccine. The rearrangement joins TRBV20-1 to TRBJ1-1, with 8 bases that match TRBD1. The sample consisted of PBMCs, taken on the day of the first yellow fever vaccination. The CDR3 region is CKADRDSSYTEAFF. In nucleotides, the CDR3 is TGCAAGGCGGACAGGGATTCTTCGTACACTGAAGCTTTCTTT.